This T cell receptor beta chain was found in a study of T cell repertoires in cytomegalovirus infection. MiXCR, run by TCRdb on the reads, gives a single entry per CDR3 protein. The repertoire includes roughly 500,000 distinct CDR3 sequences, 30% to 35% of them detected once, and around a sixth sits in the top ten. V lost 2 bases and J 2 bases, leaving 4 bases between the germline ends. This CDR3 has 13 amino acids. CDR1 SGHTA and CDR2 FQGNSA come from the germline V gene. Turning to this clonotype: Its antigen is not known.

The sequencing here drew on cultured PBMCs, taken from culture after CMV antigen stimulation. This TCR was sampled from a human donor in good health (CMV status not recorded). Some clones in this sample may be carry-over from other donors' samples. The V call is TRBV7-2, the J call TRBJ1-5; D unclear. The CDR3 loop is CASSLRRNQPQHF. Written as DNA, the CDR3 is TGTGCCAGCAGCTTACGCCGCAATCAGCCCCAGCATTTT. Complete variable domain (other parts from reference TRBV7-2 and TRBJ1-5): GAGVSQSPSNKVTEKGKDVELRCDPISGHTALYWYRQSLGQGLEFLIYFQGNSAPDKSGLPSDRFSAERTGGSVSTLTIQRTQQEDSAVYLCASSLRRNQPQHFGDGTRLSIL.